This T cell receptor (beta chain) was identified during a study of blood T cell repertoires in COVID-19. Study overall: COVID-19 samples collected from the United States, Italy and Spain covered acute and convalescent phases.

Source study methods: Amplification of reference gene primers provided the estimated nucleated cell counts. The protocol was immunoSEQ multiplex PCR, while the TCRdb copy is restricted to in-frame clones and leaves out a portion. D and trimming come from the DNA, and the V and J calls and clone size come from that table. The table shows 150,000 to 190,000 clones, with over 75% occurring only once. The clonotype was recovered from a woman aged 40-49 years with acute or convalescent COVID-19. The sample was peripheral blood.

CDR3 protein: CASSPLGGQGTPINGYTF. CDR3 nucleotides: TGTGCCAGCAGCCCCCTAGGGGGACAGGGCACACCTATCAATGGCTACACCTTC. This chain uses TRBV5-4 with TRBJ1-2, with 9 bases that match TRBD1. CDR3 length: 18 residues. V dropped 4 bases and J dropped 6; count of bases not matched to a gene: 19. Germline V lookup: CDR1 SGHNT, CDR2 YYREEE (reference sequence).